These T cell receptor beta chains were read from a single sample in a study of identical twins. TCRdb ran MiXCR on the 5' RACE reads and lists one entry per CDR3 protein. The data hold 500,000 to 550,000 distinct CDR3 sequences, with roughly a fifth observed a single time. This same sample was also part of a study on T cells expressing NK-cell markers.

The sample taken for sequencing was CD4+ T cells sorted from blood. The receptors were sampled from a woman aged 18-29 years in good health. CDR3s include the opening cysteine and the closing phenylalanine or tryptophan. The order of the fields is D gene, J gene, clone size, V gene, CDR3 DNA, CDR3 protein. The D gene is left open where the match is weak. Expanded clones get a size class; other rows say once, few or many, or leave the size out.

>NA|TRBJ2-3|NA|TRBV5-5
TGTGCCAGCAGGTTGCCCCTAGCTGATACAGATACGCAGTATTTT
CASRLPLADTDTQYF
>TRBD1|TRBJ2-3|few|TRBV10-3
TGTGCCATCAGATTACAGGGGGAAGATACGCAGTATTTT
CAIRLQGEDTQYF
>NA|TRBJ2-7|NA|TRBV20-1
TGCAGTGCTAGGGTTCCAGGGGCCCGGCACGAGCAGTACTTC
CSARVPGARHEQYF
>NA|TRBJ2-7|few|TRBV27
TGTGCCAGCAGTGTGTGGGACGGCTGGTCCTACGAGCAGTACTTC
CASSVWDGWSYEQYF
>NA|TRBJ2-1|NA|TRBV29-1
TGCAGCGCCGAGCCCGATGAGCAGTTCTTC
CSAEPDEQFF
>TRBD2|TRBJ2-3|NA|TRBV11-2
TGTGCCAGCAGCTTAGTACGGCAAAGCGGGGGGGCCGCGAAGACAGATACGCAGTATTTT
CASSLVRQSGGAAKTDTQYF
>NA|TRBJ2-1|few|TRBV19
TGTGCCAGTAGTTCTAAGCTACGAGGCGGATACAATGAGCAGTTCTTC
CASSSKLRGGYNEQFF
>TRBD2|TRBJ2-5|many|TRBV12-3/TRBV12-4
TGTGCCAGCACCTGGGGGACTAGCCAAGAGACCCAGTACTTC
CASTWGTSQETQYF
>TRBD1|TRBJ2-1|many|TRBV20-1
TGCAGTGCAAAATACAGGGGGCGCAGGTACAATGAGCAGTTCTTC
CSAKYRGRRYNEQFF
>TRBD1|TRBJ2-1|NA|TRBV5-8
TGTGCCAGCAGTTTCAACGACAGGGACAATGAGCAGTTCTTC
CASSFNDRDNEQFF
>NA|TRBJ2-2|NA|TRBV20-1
TGCAGTGCTAGTGCCTTGGGCGGGGAGCTGTTTTTT
CSASALGGELFF
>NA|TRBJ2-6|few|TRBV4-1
TGCGCCAGCAAGAGAGCTGGGGCCAACGTCCTGACTTTC
CASKRAGANVLTF
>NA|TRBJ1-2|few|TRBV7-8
TGTGCCAGCACCGCCGAGCCGGAGTATGGCTACACCTTC
CASTAEPEYGYTF
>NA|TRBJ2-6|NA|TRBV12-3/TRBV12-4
TGTGCCTTCAGTTTAGCGCTAAGAGGGATCGGCTCTGGGGCCAACGTCCTGACTTTC
CAFSLALRGIGSGANVLTF
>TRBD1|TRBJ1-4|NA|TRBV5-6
TGTGCCAGCAGGCGGGACAGAGGAACAACTAATGAAAAACTGTTTTTT
CASRRDRGTTNEKLFF
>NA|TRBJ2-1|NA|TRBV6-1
TGTGCCAGCAGGGCTAGCCCCTACAATGAGCAGTTCTTC
CASRASPYNEQFF
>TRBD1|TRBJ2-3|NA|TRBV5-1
TGCGCCAGCAGCTTGGCCCACAGGGGAACAGATACGCAGTATTTT
CASSLAHRGTDTQYF
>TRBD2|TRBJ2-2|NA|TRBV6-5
TGTGCCAGCAGTTCCGGACTAGCGGGAGAGAGGCTGTTTTTT
CASSSGLAGERLFF
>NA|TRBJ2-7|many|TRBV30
TGTGCCTGCGACAGCTCCTCCTACGAGCAGTACTTC
CACDSSSYEQYF
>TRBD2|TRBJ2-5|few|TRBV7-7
TGTGCCAGCAGCCGGAGCGGGATGCGGACGGAGACCCAGTACTTC
CASSRSGMRTETQYF
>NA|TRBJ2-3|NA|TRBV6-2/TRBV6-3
TGTGCCAGCAGCGCAGGGACTTCCCGTCGTTCGCAGTATTTT
CASSAGTSRRSQYF
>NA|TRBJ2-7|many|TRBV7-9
TGTGCCAGCAGCTTAGGTCAGGGGACCTACGAGCAGTACTTC
CASSLGQGTYEQYF
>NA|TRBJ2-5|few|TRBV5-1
TGCGCCAGCAGGCGAGGGGAACAAGAGACCCAGTACTTC
CASRRGEQETQYF
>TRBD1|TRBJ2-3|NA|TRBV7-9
TGTGCCAGCAGCGGATCCGGGACAGGGGTAATAGATACGCAGTATTTT
CASSGSGTGVIDTQYF
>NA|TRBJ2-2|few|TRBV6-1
TGTGCCAGCAGTGAAGTTAGGGGTGCCGGGGAGCTGTTTTTT
CASSEVRGAGELFF
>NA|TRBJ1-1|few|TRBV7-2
TGTGCCAGCAGCTCACCCCGGGCGATGGGCACTGAAGCTTTCTTT
CASSSPRAMGTEAFF
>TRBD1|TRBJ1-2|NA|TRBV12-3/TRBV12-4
TGTGCCAGCGGTAGACAGGGTAATCATGGCTACACCTTC
CASGRQGNHGYTF
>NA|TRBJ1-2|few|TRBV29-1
TGCAGCGTTGCGGAAGGTAGATATGGCTACACCTTC
CSVAEGRYGYTF
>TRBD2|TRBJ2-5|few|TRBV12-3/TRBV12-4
TGTGCCAGCAGTGCGGGAGGGGGGACCCAGTACTTC
CASSAGGGTQYF
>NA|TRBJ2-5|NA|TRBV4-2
TGTGCCAGCAGTCTTCCCTGTGGTGAGGGCCAAGAGACCCAGTACTTC
CASSLPCGEGQETQYF
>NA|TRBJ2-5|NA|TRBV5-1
TGCGCCAGCAGCTCGGGACAATCTCAGGAGACCCAGTACTTC
CASSSGQSQETQYF
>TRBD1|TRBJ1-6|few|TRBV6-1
TGTGCCAGCACCGCCGGACAGGGCATTTCACCCCTCCACTTT
CASTAGQGISPLHF
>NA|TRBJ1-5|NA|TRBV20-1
TGCAGTGCTAGAGATTTTGGGGAGGCACCCTGGGGTCAGCCCCAGCATTTT
CSARDFGEAPWGQPQHF
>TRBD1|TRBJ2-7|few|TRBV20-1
TGCAGTGCTAGAGCTCTGGGGACAGCTCACGGCGAGCAGTACTTC
CSARALGTAHGEQYF
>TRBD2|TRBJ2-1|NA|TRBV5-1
TGCGCCAGCAGCCGTTTGGGAGGGAATAGCAATGAGCAGTTCTTC
CASSRLGGNSNEQFF
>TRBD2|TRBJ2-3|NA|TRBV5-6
TGTGCCAGCAGCCTAACCCCGGGGAGGGCAGATACGCAGTATTTT
CASSLTPGRADTQYF
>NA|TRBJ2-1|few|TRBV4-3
TGCGCCAGCAGCCAAGTAGGTCAGGACGCTGAGCAGTTCTTC
CASSQVGQDAEQFF
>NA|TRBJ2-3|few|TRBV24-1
TGTGCCACCAGTGATTCGCGGGATAAACGGTATTTT
CATSDSRDKRYF
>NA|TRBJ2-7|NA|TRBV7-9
TGTGCCAGCAGCCCGATACCGGGACAAGCGACCTACGAGCAGTACTTC
CASSPIPGQATYEQYF